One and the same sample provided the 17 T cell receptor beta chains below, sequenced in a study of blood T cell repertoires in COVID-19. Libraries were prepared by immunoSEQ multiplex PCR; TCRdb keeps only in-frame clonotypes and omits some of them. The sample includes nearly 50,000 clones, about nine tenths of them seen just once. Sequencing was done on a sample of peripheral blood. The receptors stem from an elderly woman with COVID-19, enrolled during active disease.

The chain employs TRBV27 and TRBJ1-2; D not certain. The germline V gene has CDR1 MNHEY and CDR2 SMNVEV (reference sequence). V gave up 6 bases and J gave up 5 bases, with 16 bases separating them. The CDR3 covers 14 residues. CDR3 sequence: CASRRGSGLYGYTF. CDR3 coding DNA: TGTGCCAGCAGGCGAGGCTCTGGGTTGTATGGCTACACCTTC.

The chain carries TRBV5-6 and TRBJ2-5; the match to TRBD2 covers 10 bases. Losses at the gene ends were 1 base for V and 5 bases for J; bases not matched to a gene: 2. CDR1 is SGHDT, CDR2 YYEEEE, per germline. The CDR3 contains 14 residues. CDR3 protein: CASSLRTSGETQYF. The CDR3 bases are TGTGCCAGCAGCTTGCGGACTAGCGGTGAGACCCAGTACTTC.

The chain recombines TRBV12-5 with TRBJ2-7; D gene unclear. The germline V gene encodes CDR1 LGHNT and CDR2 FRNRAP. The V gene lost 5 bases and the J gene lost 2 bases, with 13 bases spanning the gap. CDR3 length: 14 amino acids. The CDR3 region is CASGTPTPPYEQYF. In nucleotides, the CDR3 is TGTGCTAGTGGTACTCCGACTCCCCCCTACGAGCAGTACTTC.

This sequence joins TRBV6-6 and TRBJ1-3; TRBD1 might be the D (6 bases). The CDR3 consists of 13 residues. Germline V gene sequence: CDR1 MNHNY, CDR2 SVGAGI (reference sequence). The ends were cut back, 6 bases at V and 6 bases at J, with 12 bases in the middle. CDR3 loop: CASSSGQLNTIYF. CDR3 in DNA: TGTGCCAGCAGCTCTGGACAGCTAAACACCATATATTTT.

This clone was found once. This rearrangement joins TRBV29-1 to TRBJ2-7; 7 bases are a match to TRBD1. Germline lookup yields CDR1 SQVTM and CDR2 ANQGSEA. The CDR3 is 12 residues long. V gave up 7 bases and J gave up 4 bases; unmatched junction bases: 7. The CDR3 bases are TGCAGCGCACTAGGGGGCAAGTACGAGCAGTACTTC. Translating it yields CSALGGKYEQYF.

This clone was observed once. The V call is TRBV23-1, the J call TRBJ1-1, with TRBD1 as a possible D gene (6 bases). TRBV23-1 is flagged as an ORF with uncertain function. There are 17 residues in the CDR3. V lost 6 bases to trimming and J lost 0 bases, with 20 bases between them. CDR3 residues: CASRLQGRRHMNTEAFF. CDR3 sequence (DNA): TGCGCCAGCAGGTTACAGGGTCGACGGCACATGAACACTGAAGCTTTCTTT.

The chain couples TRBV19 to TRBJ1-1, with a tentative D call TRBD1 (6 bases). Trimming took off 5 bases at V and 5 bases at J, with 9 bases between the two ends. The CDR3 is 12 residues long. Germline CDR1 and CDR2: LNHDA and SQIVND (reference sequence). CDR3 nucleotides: TGTGCCAGTAGTTTCAGGGGAACTGAAGCTTTCTTT. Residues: CASSFRGTEAFF.

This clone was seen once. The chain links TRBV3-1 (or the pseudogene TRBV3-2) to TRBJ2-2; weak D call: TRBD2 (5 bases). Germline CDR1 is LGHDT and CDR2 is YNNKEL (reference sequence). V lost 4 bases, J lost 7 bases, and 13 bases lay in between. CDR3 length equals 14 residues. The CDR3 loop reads CASSLNPGNGELFF. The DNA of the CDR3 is TGTGCCAGCAGCCTAAACCCGGGGAACGGGGAGCTGTTTTTT.

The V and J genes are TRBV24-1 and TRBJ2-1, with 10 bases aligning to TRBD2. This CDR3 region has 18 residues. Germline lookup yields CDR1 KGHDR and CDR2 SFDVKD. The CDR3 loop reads CAIQGLAGASTFNNEQFF. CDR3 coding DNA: TGTGCTATTCAGGGGCTAGCGGGGGCCTCAACGTTCAACAATGAGCAGTTCTTC.

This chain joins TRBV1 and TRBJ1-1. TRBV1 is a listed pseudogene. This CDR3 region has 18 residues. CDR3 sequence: CTSSRPPLGEQSNTEAFF. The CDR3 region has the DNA TGCACCAGCAGCCGCCCGCCGTTAGGAGAACAATCGAACACTGAAGCTTTCTTT.

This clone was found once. DNA of the CDR3: TGTGCCAGCAGTTTATTCCCAGGGTTGAAAGAGCAGTACTTC. This sequence encodes CASSLFPGLKEQYF. The gene calls are TRBV28 and TRBJ2-7; maybe TRBD1 (5 bases). The CDR3 length is 14 residues. Germline loops: CDR1 MDHEN, CDR2 SYDVKM. Trimming left V 1 base short and J 7 bases short, with 14 bases between.

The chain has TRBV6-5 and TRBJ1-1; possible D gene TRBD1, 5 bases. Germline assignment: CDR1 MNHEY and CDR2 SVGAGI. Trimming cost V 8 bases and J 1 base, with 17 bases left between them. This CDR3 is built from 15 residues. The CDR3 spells CASWRQGVGNTEAFF. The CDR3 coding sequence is TGTGCCAGCTGGCGGCAGGGTGTGGGGAACACTGAAGCTTTCTTT.

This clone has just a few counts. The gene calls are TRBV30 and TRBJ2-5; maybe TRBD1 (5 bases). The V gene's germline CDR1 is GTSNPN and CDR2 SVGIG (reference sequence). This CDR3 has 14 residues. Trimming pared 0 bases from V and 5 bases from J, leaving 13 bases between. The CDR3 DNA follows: TGTGCCTGGAGTGTAACCCCAGGGTCGGAGACCCAGTACTTC. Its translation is CAWSVTPGSETQYF.

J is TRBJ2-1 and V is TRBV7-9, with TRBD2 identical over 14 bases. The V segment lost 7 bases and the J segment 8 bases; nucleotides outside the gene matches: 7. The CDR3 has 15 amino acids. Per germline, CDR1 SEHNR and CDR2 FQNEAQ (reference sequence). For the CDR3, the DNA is TGTGCCAGCAACCCGGGACTAGCGGGAGCCTATGAGCAGTTCTTC. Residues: CASNPGLAGAYEQFF.

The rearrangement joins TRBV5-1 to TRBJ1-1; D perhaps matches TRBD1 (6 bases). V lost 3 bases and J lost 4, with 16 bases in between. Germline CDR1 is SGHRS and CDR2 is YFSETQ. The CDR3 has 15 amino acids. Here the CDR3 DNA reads TGCGCCAGCAGCTGGGGGCGAGGGACGGGCACTGAAGCTTTCTTT. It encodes CASSWGRGTGTEAFF.

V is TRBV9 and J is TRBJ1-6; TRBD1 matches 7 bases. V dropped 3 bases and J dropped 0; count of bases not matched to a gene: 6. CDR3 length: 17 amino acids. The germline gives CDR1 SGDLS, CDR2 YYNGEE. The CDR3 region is CASSGPTGASYNSPLHF. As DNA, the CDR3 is TGTGCCAGCAGCGGGCCTACAGGGGCCTCCTATAATTCACCCCTCCACTTT.

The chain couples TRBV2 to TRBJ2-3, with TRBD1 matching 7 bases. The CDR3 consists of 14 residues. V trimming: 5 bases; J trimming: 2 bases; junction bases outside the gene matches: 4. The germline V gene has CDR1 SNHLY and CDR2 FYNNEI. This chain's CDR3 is CASSWGQFTDTQYF. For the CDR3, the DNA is TGTGCCAGCAGTTGGGGACAGTTCACAGATACGCAGTATTTT.